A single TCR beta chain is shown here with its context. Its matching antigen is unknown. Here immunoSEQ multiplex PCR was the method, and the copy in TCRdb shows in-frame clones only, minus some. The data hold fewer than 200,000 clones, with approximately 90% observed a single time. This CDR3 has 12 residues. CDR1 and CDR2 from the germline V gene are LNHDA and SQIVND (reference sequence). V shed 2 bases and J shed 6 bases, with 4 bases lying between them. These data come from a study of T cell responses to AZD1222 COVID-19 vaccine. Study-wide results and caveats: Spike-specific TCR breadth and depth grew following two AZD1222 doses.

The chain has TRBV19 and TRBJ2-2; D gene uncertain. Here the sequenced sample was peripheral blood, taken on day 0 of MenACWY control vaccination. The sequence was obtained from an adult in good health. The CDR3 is CASSIRPGELFF. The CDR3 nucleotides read TGTGCCAGTAGTATAAGACCCGGGGAGCTGTTTTTT.